Below, 19 T cell receptor beta chains from the same sample are listed, as sequenced in a study of blood T cell repertoires in COVID-19. The protocol was immunoSEQ multiplex PCR, while the TCRdb copy is restricted to in-frame clones and leaves out a portion. The sample consists of roughly 100,000 clones, approximately 85% of them appearing once. Sequenced sample: peripheral blood. Receptor source: a man aged 45-65 years with acute or convalescent COVID-19.

The chain couples TRBV18 to TRBJ2-3; 7 positions agree with TRBD1. The CDR3 covers 14 residues. After removal of 8 bases from V and 0 bases from J, the junction contained 5 bases not matched to a gene. Per the germline V gene, CDR1 is KGHSH and CDR2 is LQKENI. The CDR3 DNA follows: TGTGCCAGCGTAGTGGGACAGAGCACAGATACGCAGTATTTT. This gives the protein CASVVGQSTDTQYF.

The V call is TRBV5-6, the J call TRBJ2-7, with TRBD2 as a possible D gene (5 bases). Germline V gives CDR1 SGHDT, CDR2 YYEEEE. This CDR3 is 12 amino acids long. The V end was cut by 4 bases, the J end by 6 bases, with 11 bases between. CDR3 sequence: CASSIGSSEQYF. CDR3 coding DNA: TGTGCCAGCAGCATTGGGAGTTCCGAGCAGTACTTC. The full variable domain, its missing parts supplied by reference TRBV5-6 and TRBJ2-7, is DAGVTQSPTHLIKTRGQQVTLRCSPKSGHDTVSWYQQALGQGPQFIFQYYEEEERQRGNFPDRFSGHQFPNYSSELNVNALLLGDSALYLCASSIGSSEQYFGPGTRLTVT.

This chain links TRBV7-2 with TRBJ1-5; TRBD1 matches 8 bases. V was clipped by 4 bases and J by 0 bases; unmatched bases: 5. This CDR3 has 16 residues. CDR1 and CDR2 from the germline V gene are SGHTA and FQGNSA. The CDR3 protein is CASSSQGQVSNQPQHF. In nucleotides, the CDR3 is TGTGCCAGCAGCTCACAGGGACAGGTTAGCAATCAGCCCCAGCATTTT.

The rearrangement uses TRBV29-1 and TRBJ2-1; TRBD1 might be the D (6 bases). Germline V gene sequence: CDR1 SQVTM, CDR2 ANQGSEA. V was clipped by 4 bases and J by 1 base, with 11 bases between them. CDR3 length: 14 amino acids. The CDR3 sequence is CSVGQGTSYNEQFF. CDR3 in DNA: TGCAGCGTTGGGCAGGGGACATCCTACAATGAGCAGTTCTTC.

The chain is built from TRBV30 and TRBJ2-7, with a weak D call TRBD1 (6 bases). Germline CDR1 and CDR2: GTSNPN and SVGIG (reference sequence). Trimming took off 0 bases at V and 2 bases at J, with 26 bases between the two ends. There are 19 residues in the CDR3. The CDR3: CAWSVSVEQGKGTAYEQYF. The CDR3 nucleotides are TGTGCCTGGAGTGTGTCGGTTGAACAGGGAAAGGGCACGGCCTACGAGCAGTACTTC.

This clone has just one count. This chain connects TRBV7-6 to TRBJ1-2; TRBD1 might be the D (6 bases). This CDR3 has 14 residues. Trimming took off 5 bases at V and 7 bases at J, with 17 bases between the two ends. CDR1 and CDR2 from the germline V gene are SGHVS and FNYEAQ. CDR3 sequence reads: CASSRDIDSGGYTF. The DNA for the CDR3 is TGTGCCAGCAGCCGGGACATCGACAGCGGTGGCTACACCTTC.

This clone was picked up a small number of times. The J gene is TRBJ2-7, the V gene TRBV3-1 (or the pseudogene TRBV3-2); 9 nucleotides agree with TRBD1. The CDR3 loop spans 16 amino acids. Trimming took 4 bases from V and 5 from J; bases not matched to a gene: 12. The germline gives CDR1 LGHDT, CDR2 YNNKEL (reference sequence). The CDR3, as DNA: TGTGCCAGCAGCCCGAAGTCGGGGACAGGGTTGCACGAGCAGTACTTC. Translation: CASSPKSGTGLHEQYF.

CDR3 DNA sequence: TGTGCCAGTAGTATATTCGGGGGGCCGGCCTACGAGCAGTACTTC. This gives the protein CASSIFGGPAYEQYF. V and J are TRBV19 and TRBJ2-7; TRBD2 might be the D (7 bases). Germline V gene data show CDR1 as LNHDA and CDR2 as SQIVND (reference sequence). CDR3 length: 15 residues. The germline V and J ends were trimmed by 2 bases and 2 bases, with 13 bases remaining between them. Based on the CDR3 plus reference TRBV19 and TRBJ2-7, the full variable domain is DGGITQSPKYLFRKEGQNVTLSCEQNLNHDAMYWYRQDPGQGLRLIYYSQIVNDFQKGDIAEGYSVSREKKESFPLTVTSAQKNPTAFYLCASSIFGGPAYEQYFGPGTRLTVT.

The J gene is TRBJ1-3, the V gene TRBV5-1; D uncertain. The CDR3 runs 15 residues. In germline, CDR1 is SGHRS, CDR2 YFSETQ. Trimming removed 0 bases from V and 2 bases from J, with 9 bases in between. For the CDR3, the DNA is TGCGCCAGCAGCTTGGGCAGTTCGACTGGAAACACCATATATTTT. Its translation: CASSLGSSTGNTIYF.

The rearrangement uses TRBV19 and TRBJ1-2; no clear D gene. V was pared by 7 bases and J by 3 bases, with 12 bases between. Germline V gene lookup returns CDR1 LNHDA and CDR2 SQIVND (reference sequence). The CDR3 has 13 residues. DNA for the CDR3: TGTGCCAGTACGCGGCGTCTCCACTATGGCTACACCTTC. Its protein product is CASTRRLHYGYTF.

V gene TRBV29-1 combines with J gene TRBJ2-5; weak D call: TRBD1 (5 bases). The CDR3 totals 13 residues. The germline gives CDR1 SQVTM, CDR2 ANQGSEA. V lost 7 bases and J lost 5, with 17 bases in between. CDR3 in amino acids: CSARQNAQETQYF. CDR3 nucleotide sequence: TGCAGCGCTCGACAGAACGCCCAGGAGACCCAGTACTTC. Full variable domain (missing parts from reference TRBV29-1 and TRBJ2-5): SAVISQKPSRDICQRGTSLTIQCQVDSQVTMMFWYRQQPGQSLTLIATANQGSEATYESGFVIDKFPISRPNLTFSTLTVSNMSPEDSSIYLCSARQNAQETQYFGPGTRLLVL.

The chain carries TRBV5-1 and TRBJ2-3, with D unclear. Trimming shortened V by 1 base and J by 6 bases, and 6 bases separated the two germline ends. The V gene's germline CDR1 is SGHRS and CDR2 YFSETQ. CDR3 length: 12 amino acids. DNA of the CDR3: TGCGCCAGCAGCTTGACGGAGGATACGCAGTATTTT. It codes for CASSLTEDTQYF.

The V and J genes are TRBV2 and TRBJ1-6; D might be TRBD1 (6 bases). Looked up from germline, CDR1 is SNHLY and CDR2 is FYNNEI. This CDR3 has 20 residues. Between the trimmed V and J ends, which lost 5 bases and 2 bases, there was a span of 25 bases. The DNA for the CDR3 is TGTGCCAGCAGTACCCATTCCTCATTAACAGGGTCGGCCTATAATTCACCCCTCCACTTT. Translation gives CASSTHSSLTGSAYNSPLHF.

The sample holds one count of this clone. The chain recombines TRBV6-5 with TRBJ2-5, with 10 bases lining up with TRBD1. Per the germline V gene, CDR1 is MNHEY and CDR2 is SVGAGI. This CDR3 spans 14 amino acids. The junction had 5 bases not matched to a gene; V was cut back by 8 bases and J by 2 bases. Here the CDR3 DNA reads TGTGCCAGCGCTTCGGGACAGGGGCAAGAGACCCAGTACTTC. It encodes CASASGQGQETQYF.

The chain recombines TRBV7-3 with TRBJ1-1; TRBD1 is a possible D gene (6 bases). Trimming took off 3 bases at V and 6 bases at J, with 14 bases between the two ends. The V gene's germline CDR1 is SGHTA and CDR2 FQGTGA. The CDR3 is made up of 14 amino acids. The chain's CDR3 is CASSFTGRSAEAFF. Written as DNA, the CDR3 is TGTGCCAGCAGCTTTACAGGGCGTTCGGCTGAAGCTTTCTTT.

The chain has TRBV28 and TRBJ1-5; no clear D gene. V dropped 2 bases and J dropped 9 bases, with 11 bases sitting between them. Germline V CDR1 and CDR2: MDHEN, SYDVKM. The CDR3 runs 13 residues. The CDR3 nucleotides are TGTGCCAGCAGTTTACAGGTGGAGGTGCCCCAGCATTTT. It translates to CASSLQVEVPQHF.

V gene TRBV5-1 combines with J gene TRBJ2-3, with D tentatively TRBD2 (7 bases). Germline V gene data show CDR1 as SGHRS and CDR2 as YFSETQ. This CDR3 comprises 16 residues. Trimming cost V 2 bases and J 4 bases, with 17 bases left between them. The CDR3 spells CASSLGGGEGSDTQYF. DNA of the CDR3: TGCGCCAGCAGCTTAGGGGGGGGCGAAGGTTCAGATACGCAGTATTTT.

The genes are TRBV21-1 and TRBJ2-2; the D call TRBD1 from the table was never checked on the DNA. TRBV21-1 is deemed a pseudogene. This CDR3 has 14 residues. The CDR3 loop is CASSKGSYTGELFF. CDR3 bases: TGTGCCAGCAGCAAAGGCAGTTACACCGGGGAGCTGTTTTTT.

The chain links TRBV28 to TRBJ1-5; D perhaps matches TRBD1 (5 bases). Germline lookup yields CDR1 MDHEN and CDR2 SYDVKM. V was pared by 6 bases and J by 2 bases, with 5 bases between. CDR3 length: 12 amino acids. The CDR3 sequence is CASRQGNQPQHF. CDR3 DNA: TGTGCCAGCAGACAGGGCAATCAGCCCCAGCATTTT.